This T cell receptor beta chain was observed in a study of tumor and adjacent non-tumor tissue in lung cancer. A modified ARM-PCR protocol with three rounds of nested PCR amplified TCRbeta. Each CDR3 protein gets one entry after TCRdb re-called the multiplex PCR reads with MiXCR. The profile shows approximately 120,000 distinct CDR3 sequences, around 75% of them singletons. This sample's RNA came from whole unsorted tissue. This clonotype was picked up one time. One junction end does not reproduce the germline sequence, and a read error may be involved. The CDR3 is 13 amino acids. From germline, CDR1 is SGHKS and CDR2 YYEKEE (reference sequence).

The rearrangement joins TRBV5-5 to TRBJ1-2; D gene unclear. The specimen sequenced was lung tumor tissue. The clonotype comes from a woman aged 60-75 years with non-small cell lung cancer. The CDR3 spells CASSFTTDMGYIF. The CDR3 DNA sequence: TGTGCCAGCAGCTTCACCACAGACATGGGCTACATCTTC.